This TCR beta chain was recovered during a study of graft-versus-host responses after intestinal transplantation. Study at large: Recipients had transplants, and these were multivisceral, liver-intestinal, or isolated intestinal.

Concerning this clone: The antigen is unknown.

The germline V gene has CDR1 SGDLS and CDR2 YYNGEE. The CDR3 totals 14 residues. V gave up 3 bases and J gave up 3 bases; unmatched junction bases: 5. Assay used: immunoSEQ multiplex PCR; TCRdb lists only in-frame clones, some missing. The data hold approximately 90,000 clones, with under 95% observed a single time. The chain combines TRBV9 with TRBJ1-1; the match to TRBD1 covers 7 bases. The specimen was unstimulated CD8+ T cells sorted from spleen or lymph node cells, collected before intestinal transplant. The sequence was obtained from a human donor who received an intestinal transplant. CDR3 DNA: TGTGCCAGCAGCGCTCGGGACAGCTACACTGAAGCTTTCTTT. It encodes CASSARDSYTEAFF.